This T cell receptor beta chain was identified during a study of cytomegalovirus exposure and HLA in healthy donors. 60 Vbeta and 13 Jbeta primers were used in PCR. The table came from immunoSEQ multiplex PCR; TCRdb's copy has only in-frame clones and leaves some out. The sample lists 240,000 or so clones; over 70% were seen once. Germline V lookup: CDR1 MNHEY, CDR2 SMNVEV (reference sequence). V dropped 5 bases and J dropped 2 bases, with 13 bases sitting between them. This CDR3 has 14 residues. Sequencing used PBMCs. The chain joins TRBV27 to TRBJ2-7; D gene ambiguous. The origin of this receptor is a woman in her sixties in good health and CMV-seropositive. In DNA, the CDR3 is TGTGCCAGCAGTACAACCGATTCGCCCTACGAGCAGTACTTC. As protein: CASSTTDSPYEQYF.